What follows are 3 T cell receptor beta chains derived from one specimen sequenced in a study of Ad26.COV2.S vaccination and SARS-CoV-2 variants. Repertoires were generated with immunoSEQ multiplex PCR, while TCRdb's copy carries only in-frame clones and drops some. The table lists 250,000 to 300,000 clones, 70% to 90% of them singletons. The treatment here: around 19 received Ad26.COV2.S at low or high dose, single or two shots; several received placebo; per-sample allocation not given. On day 63 after the first injection, vaccine and placebo recipients gave samples. Sequencing used peripheral blood, obtained in a trial of Ad26.COV2.S vaccine versus placebo. The receptors were gathered from a person aged 18-65 years who received the Ad26.COV2.S COVID-19 vaccine or a placebo.

This chain uses TRBV5-1 with TRBJ2-3, with 8 bases aligning to TRBD1. The CDR3 is made up of 14 amino acids. V shed 1 base and J 4 bases; nucleotides not matched to a gene: 2. Germline V gives CDR1 SGHRS, CDR2 YFSETQ. CDR3 residues: CASSLTGGADTQYF. The CDR3 bases are TGCGCCAGCAGCTTGACAGGGGGTGCAGATACGCAGTATTTT.

The V and J genes are TRBV2 and TRBJ2-7, with D tentatively TRBD1 (5 bases). The CDR3 has 15 amino acids. V was clipped by 9 bases and J by 3 bases, with 21 bases between them. In germline, CDR1 is SNHLY, CDR2 FYNNEI. The CDR3 sequence: CASTYLTVANYEQYF. The CDR3, as DNA: TGTGCCAGTACATACCTGACAGTGGCGAACTACGAGCAGTACTTC. The full variable domain, with the rest looked up from reference TRBV2 and TRBJ2-7, is EPEVTQTPSHQVTQMGQEVILRCVPISNHLYFYWYRQILGQKVEFLVSFYNNEISEKSEIFDDQFSVERPDGSNFTLKIRSTKLEDSAMYFCASTYLTVANYEQYFGPGTRLTVT.

The chain couples TRBV2 to TRBJ1-3; the D gene is possibly TRBD1 (5 bases). Trimming stripped 1 base from V and 0 bases from J, with 10 bases between. CDR1 is SNHLY and CDR2 is FYNNEI in the germline V gene. This CDR3 has 16 residues. In DNA, the CDR3 is TGTGCCAGCAGTGAAGAGGGGCGAAGCTCTGGAAACACCATATATTTT. Its protein product is CASSEEGRSSGNTIYF. The variable domain in full, completed from reference TRBV2 and TRBJ1-3, reads EPEVTQTPSHQVTQMGQEVILRCVPISNHLYFYWYRQILGQKVEFLVSFYNNEISEKSEIFDDQFSVERPDGSNFTLKIRSTKLEDSAMYFCASSEEGRSSGNTIYFGEGSWLTVV.